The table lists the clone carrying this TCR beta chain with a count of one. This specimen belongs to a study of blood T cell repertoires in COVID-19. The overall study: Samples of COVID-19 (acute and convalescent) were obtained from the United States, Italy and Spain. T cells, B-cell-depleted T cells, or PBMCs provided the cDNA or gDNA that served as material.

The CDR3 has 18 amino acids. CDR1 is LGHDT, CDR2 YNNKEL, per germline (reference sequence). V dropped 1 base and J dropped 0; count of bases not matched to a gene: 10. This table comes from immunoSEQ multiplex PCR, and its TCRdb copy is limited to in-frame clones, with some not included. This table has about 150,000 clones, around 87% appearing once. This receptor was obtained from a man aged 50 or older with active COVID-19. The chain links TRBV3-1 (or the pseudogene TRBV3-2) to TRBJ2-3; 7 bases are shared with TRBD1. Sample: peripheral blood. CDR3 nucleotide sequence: TGTGCCAGCAGCCAAGTCCCTACAGGGGTCCCTAGCACAGATACGCAGTATTTT. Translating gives CASSQVPTGVPSTDTQYF.